This TCR beta chain was identified during a study of T-cell reconstitution after alpha-beta-depleted transplantation in children. This clonotype was observed at least ten times. Germline V CDR1 and CDR2: SQVTM, ANQGSEA. CDR3 length equals 12 residues. Trimming took 6 bases from V and 1 from J; bases not matched to a gene: 0. It was with unique molecular identifiers that the TCRbeta library was prepared. TCRdb passed the PCR reads through MiXCR, listing each CDR3 protein once. Among some 300,000 distinct CDR3 sequences listed, 10% were seen once. This sequence was found in a human donor who donated a stem cell graft to a child with acute lymphoblastic leukemia. The rearrangement links TRBV29-1 to TRBJ2-3, with TRBD1 matching over 8 bases. The sequenced sample was PBMCs from the stem cell graft donor, obtained from the stem cell graft. CDR3 sequence reads: CSVDRGTDTQYF. Written as DNA, the CDR3 is TGCAGCGTGGACAGGGGCACAGATACGCAGTATTTT.